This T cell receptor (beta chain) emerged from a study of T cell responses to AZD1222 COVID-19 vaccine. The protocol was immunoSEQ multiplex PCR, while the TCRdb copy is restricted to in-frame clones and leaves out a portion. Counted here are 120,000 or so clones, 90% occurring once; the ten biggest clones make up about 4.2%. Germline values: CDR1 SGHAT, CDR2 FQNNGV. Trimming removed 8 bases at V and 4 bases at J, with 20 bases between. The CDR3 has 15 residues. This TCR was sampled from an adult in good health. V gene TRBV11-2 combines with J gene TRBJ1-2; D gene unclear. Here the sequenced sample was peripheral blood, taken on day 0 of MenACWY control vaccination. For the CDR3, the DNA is TGTGCCAGCGGTCCCACCAGATCTAACGCCTATGGCTACACCTTC. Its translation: CASGPTRSNAYGYTF.